The present entry profiles one TCR beta chain with its context. The sample comes from a study of CD8+ T cells in alopecia areata. Study background: Treatment of the treated patients consisted of oral tofacitinib, 5 to 10 mg twice daily.

This CDR3 is built from 12 residues. V was shortened by 5 bases and J by 5 bases, with 9 bases between the two germline ends. Germline values: CDR1 SSHAT, CDR2 FNYEAQ (reference sequence). cDNA serving as the sequencing template came from extracted, reverse transcribed RNA. The protocol was immunoSEQ multiplex PCR, while the TCRdb copy is restricted to in-frame clones and leaves out a portion. The sample records roughly 190,000 clones, more than 50% being singletons. The treatment here: oral pan-JAK inhibitor, 5-10 mg twice daily. The sequences come from CD4+ T cells sorted from blood, collected at week 24, from a patient treated with tofacitinib. This clonotype originated in a human donor with alopecia areata. The chain links TRBV7-7 to TRBJ1-2; D possibly corresponds to TRBD1 (6 bases). In DNA form, the CDR3 reads TGTGCCAGCAGCCGGACAGTGTATGGCTACACCTTC. This sequence encodes CASSRTVYGYTF.